The clone carrying this T cell receptor beta chain was counted many times. Its antigen remains unknown. CDR1 and CDR2 (germline): SEHNR, FQNEAQ (reference sequence). The CDR3 length is 11 residues. Trimming cost V 5 bases and J 11 bases; bases outside gene matches: 3. MiXCR, run by TCRdb on the reads, gives a single entry per CDR3 protein. The repertoire holds about 900,000 distinct CDR3 sequences, with about a third as singletons. This sample stems from a study of T cell repertoires in cytomegalovirus infection. Study summary: Well-studied HLA-B-restricted epitopes and recently identified HLA-C-restricted epitopes of CMV were both used in the study. Both CMV infection and a matching HLA type were indicated by public TCR beta signatures. Overall study findings and caveats: The ex vivo response showed dominance by HLA-C-restricted CMV-specific TCR beta clonotypes.

The chain joins TRBV7-9 to TRBJ1-1; 9 nucleotides line up with TRBD1. Here the sequenced sample was cultured CD8+ T cells from PBMCs, taken from culture after CMV antigen stimulation. This clonotype was obtained from a human donor in good health (CMV status not recorded). Some clones in this sample may be carry-over from other donors' samples. The CDR3, as DNA: TGTGCCAGCAGCCGGGACAGGGATGCTTTCTTT. This codes for CASSRDRDAFF.